A selection of T cell receptor beta chains follows, all from one sample in a study of T-cell reconstitution after alpha-beta-depleted transplantation in children. TCRdb fed the PCR reads into MiXCR, producing one record per CDR3 protein. The data contain 500,000 or so distinct CDR3 sequences, roughly an eighth of them singletons. This material consisted of PBMCs, mostly from graft donor cells, taken 180 days after TCRalphabeta/CD19-depleted stem cell transplant. These TCRs come from a female patient younger than 10 who had a stem cell transplant for aplastic anemia, so the T cells may come from the graft donor. The CDR3 runs from the conserved cysteine through the conserved F or W. D genes are given only for firm matches. Not every row has a clone size; where given, it reads once, few, many or a size class.

v_gene	abundance	d_gene	j_gene	CDR3nt	CDR3aa
TRBV7-6	few	TRBD2	TRBJ2-1	TGTGCCAGCAGCGCCGGACTAGTCGATGAGCAGTTCTTC	CASSAGLVDEQFF
TRBV9	NA	NA	TRBJ1-5	TGTGCCAGCAGCGTAGGCGTTACGGGGGGGAATCAGCCCCAGCATTTT	CASSVGVTGGNQPQHF
TRBV5-1	few	NA	TRBJ2-2	TGCGCCAGCAGCTTGGTAGTGGGGAGTGACACCGGGGAGCTGTTTTTT	CASSLVVGSDTGELFF
TRBV12-3/TRBV12-4	few	NA	TRBJ2-7	TGTGCCAGCAGTTTAAAGAGTCGGCACTACGAGCAGTACTTC	CASSLKSRHYEQYF
TRBV6-1	many	TRBD1	TRBJ1-2	TGTGCCAGCAGGGGTGGGGACAGTTATAACTATGGCTACACCTTC	CASRGGDSYNYGYTF
TRBV30	few	NA	TRBJ2-7	TGTGCCTGGAGTGCCAGGGTCTCCTACGAGCAGTACTTC	CAWSARVSYEQYF
TRBV29-1	many	NA	TRBJ2-4	TGCAGCGTCTCAGGCTTAGCCAAAAACATTCAGTACTTC	CSVSGLAKNIQYF
TRBV12-3/TRBV12-4	NA	TRBD1	TRBJ2-7	TGTGCCAGCAGTTTTCCCGGGACAGGGGACACCTACGAGCAGTACTTC	CASSFPGTGDTYEQYF
TRBV15	NA	NA	TRBJ1-4	TGTGCCACCAGCAGTGCATCAGGGTATAGTGAAAAACTGTTTTTT	CATSSASGYSEKLFF
TRBV7-3	few	NA	TRBJ2-4	TGTGCCAGCAGCTGGGGACGAGAGGGGGACATTCAGTACTTC	CASSWGREGDIQYF
TRBV4-1	many	NA	TRBJ2-1	TGCGCCAGCAGCCAATCCGGGCCTAATGAGCAGTTCTTC	CASSQSGPNEQFF
TRBV6-2/TRBV6-3	many	NA	TRBJ2-7	TGTGCCAGCAGTTACGCTTCAGGGAGAGCCTACGAGCAGTACTTC	CASSYASGRAYEQYF
TRBV5-6	few	NA	TRBJ2-1	TGTGCCAGCAGCTTTGCAGCGTCCCTTCTCACGTTCTTC	CASSFAASLLTFF
TRBV3-1	NA	NA	TRBJ1-2	TGTGCCAGCAGCCACCGGGACATACACTATGGCTACACCTTC	CASSHRDIHYGYTF
TRBV4-2	many	TRBD1	TRBJ2-7	TGTGCCAGCAGCCAAGCCTCCGGACAGGGCTACGAGCAGTACTTC	CASSQASGQGYEQYF
TRBV5-1	NA	TRBD2	TRBJ2-2	TGCGCCAGCAGCTTTCCCGGACTAGCGGTAACCGGGGAGCTGTTTTTT	CASSFPGLAVTGELFF
TRBV4-1	many	TRBD2	TRBJ2-3	TGCGCCAGCAGCCAAGGATTAGCGGGAGACGGCGATACGCAGTATTTT	CASSQGLAGDGDTQYF
TRBV6-5	few	NA	TRBJ2-2	TGTGCCAGCAGTTACAGTCCCCGGGGGTATACCGGGGAGCTGTTTTTT	CASSYSPRGYTGELFF
TRBV7-2	NA	NA	TRBJ2-1	TGTGCCAGCAGCCTAAGTCAGCAGTTCTTC	CASSLSQQFF
TRBV11-3	few	TRBD1	TRBJ2-5	TGTGCCAGCAGCTTAGCCAGGGGGCACCAAGAGACCCAGTACTTC	CASSLARGHQETQYF
TRBV7-8	NA	NA	TRBJ2-2	TGTGCCAGCAGCTTAGCCTCCGGGACCGTAAACACCGGGGAGCTGTTTTTT	CASSLASGTVNTGELFF
TRBV4-3	NA	TRBD2	TRBJ2-7	TGCGCCAGCAGCGCTGGCCTGGGACTAGCGGGAGGACCGACCTACGAGCAGTACTTC	CASSAGLGLAGGPTYEQYF
TRBV4-2	NA	NA	TRBJ2-2	TGTGCCAGCGGCCCCGGCGGGACAAACACCGGGGAGCTGTTTTTT	CASGPGGTNTGELFF
TRBV6-1	few	NA	TRBJ2-1	TGTGCCAGCAGCCGCCGAGGGCCACTGGATTACTACAATGAGCAGTTCTTC	CASSRRGPLDYYNEQFF
TRBV29-1	many	NA	TRBJ2-7	TGCAGCGTTGAACCAGCCTCAGGGTACGAGCAGTACTTC	CSVEPASGYEQYF
TRBV15	many	NA	TRBJ2-2	TGTGCCACCAGCAGAGATGGCTCCGGTGGGGAGCTGTTTTTT	CATSRDGSGGELFF
TRBV12-3/TRBV12-4	NA	NA	TRBJ2-4	TGTGCCAGCAGGGGCTGGGGTGCTCTAGCCAAAAACATTCAGTACTTC	CASRGWGALAKNIQYF
TRBV7-3	NA	NA	TRBJ1-1	TGTGCCAGCAGCTTAACGCGGGGGGGTTGGATAGAAGCAAACACTGAAGCTTTCTTT	CASSLTRGGWIEANTEAFF
TRBV3-1	many	NA	TRBJ2-5	TGTGCCAGCAGCCCCGGAATGCCGGAGACCCAGTACTTC	CASSPGMPETQYF
TRBV14	NA	NA	TRBJ1-2	TGTGCCAGCAGCCAAGGAACCACAGCTAACTATGGCTACACCTTC	CASSQGTTANYGYTF
TRBV20-1	few	NA	TRBJ2-1	TGCAGTGCCACAGATACGGCGGTGACCTACAATGAGCAGTTCTTC	CSATDTAVTYNEQFF
TRBV5-1	few	TRBD2	TRBJ2-4	TGCGCCAGCAGCTTGGCGCTAGCGGGAGGCCGGGGCAAAAACATTCAGTACTTC	CASSLALAGGRGKNIQYF
TRBV12-3/TRBV12-4	many	TRBD1	TRBJ2-5	TGTGCCAGCAGTCCGACAGGGTTGGAGACCCAGTACTTC	CASSPTGLETQYF